These 9 T cell receptor beta chains were all obtained from the same sample, sequenced in a study of Tregs in tolerant kidney transplant recipients. Produced via immunoSEQ multiplex PCR; TCRdb's table is partial and in-frame only. The table has 50,000 to 80,000 clones, roughly 98% seen once; the top ten hold nearly 0.35%. The sample here was Tregs from blood, taken before the transplant. The receptors stem from a human donor who received a combined kidney and bone marrow transplant.

The rearrangement uses TRBV20-1 and TRBJ2-5; tentatively, D is TRBD2 (5 bases). V lost 7 bases to trimming and J lost 0 bases, with 6 bases between them. CDR3 length equals 11 residues. The germline gives CDR1 DFQATT, CDR2 SNEGSKA (reference sequence). In DNA form, the CDR3 reads TGCAGTGGAGGGTACCAAGAGACCCAGTACTTC. Translated, it gives CSGGYQETQYF.

The chain has TRBV7-2 and TRBJ1-4; 7 positions match TRBD1. CDR1 is SGHTA, CDR2 FQGNSA, per germline. This CDR3 spans 18 amino acids. J lost 1 base, V lost 5 bases, and 13 bases had no gene match. This CDR3 reads CASSPIRRQGQTNEKLFF. CDR3 DNA: TGTGCCAGCAGCCCGATCCGCAGACAGGGCCAAACTAATGAAAAACTGTTTTTT. Supplemented by reference TRBV7-2 and TRBJ1-4, the full variable domain reads GAGVSQSPSNKVTEKGKDVELRCDPISGHTALYWYRQSLGQGLEFLIYFQGNSAPDKSGLPSDRFSAERTGGSVSTLTIQRTQQEDSAVYLCASSPIRRQGQTNEKLFFGSGTQLSVL.

The chain carries TRBV15 and TRBJ1-5; D is perhaps TRBD1 (6 bases). This CDR3 spans 17 amino acids. The germline V gene encodes CDR1 LNHNV and CDR2 YYDKDF (reference sequence). V shed 2 bases and J shed 3 bases, with 17 bases lying between them. As DNA, the CDR3 is TGTGCCACCAGCAGATTCACGGGACACATAATCAATCAGCCCCAGCATTTT. It specifies CATSRFTGHIINQPQHF.

The chain couples TRBV14 to TRBJ1-1; D is unclear. In germline, CDR1 is SGHDN, CDR2 FVKESK. Trimming removed 2 bases at V and 3 bases at J, with 4 bases between. CDR3 length: 12 amino acids. Here the CDR3 reads CASSQPYTEAFF. CDR3 nucleotide sequence: TGTGCCAGCAGCCAACCCTACACTGAAGCTTTCTTT.

The CDR3 sequence is CASSLTPTGMVYGYTF. CDR3 DNA sequence: TGTGCCAGCAGTTTAACTCCGACAGGGATGGTCTATGGCTACACCTTC. The rearrangement uses TRBV7-2 and TRBJ1-2; 7 positions match TRBD1. The V segment lost 6 bases and the J segment 4 bases; nucleotides outside the gene matches: 14. Germline loops: CDR1 SGHTA, CDR2 FQGNSA. The CDR3 covers 16 residues.

The chain combines TRBV9 with TRBJ2-7; possible D gene TRBD1, 6 bases. This CDR3 spans 14 amino acids. Germline V lookup: CDR1 SGDLS, CDR2 YYNGEE. V was shortened by 1 base and J by 2 bases, with 10 bases between the two germline ends. In DNA form, the CDR3 reads TGTGCCAGCAGCGTAACTACAGGGACCTACGAGCAGTACTTC. It yields the protein CASSVTTGTYEQYF. Full variable domain (missing parts from reference TRBV9 and TRBJ2-7): DSGVTQTPKHLITATGQRVTLRCSPRSGDLSVYWYQQSLDQGLQFLIQYYNGEERAKGNILERFSAQQFPDLHSELNLSSLELGDSALYFCASSVTTGTYEQYFGPGTRLTVT.

The J gene is TRBJ2-7, the V gene TRBV7-2; D is uncertain. With 3 bases removed from V and 6 bases from J, the gap between germline ends came to 21 bases. Germline CDR1 reads SGHTA; CDR2 reads FQGNSA. The CDR3 sequence is 16 residues long. This chain's CDR3 is CASSFRNTNPRGEQYF. The CDR3 DNA reads TGTGCCAGCAGCTTTCGCAATACCAATCCAAGAGGCGAGCAGTACTTC.

This chain joins TRBV7-8 and TRBJ2-7, with 7 bases matching TRBD2. The CDR3 is 19 amino acids. The ends lost 5 bases at V and 0 bases at J; junction bases unmatched: 19. Germline V gene sequence: CDR1 SGHVS, CDR2 FQNEAQ. The chain's CDR3 is CASSPRGWKRGLGSYEQYF. As DNA, the CDR3 is TGTGCCAGCAGCCCACGGGGGTGGAAGCGGGGCCTTGGCTCCTACGAGCAGTACTTC.

The CDR3 loop is CASGRGHEQYF. The CDR3, as DNA: TGTGCCAGCGGTAGGGGGCACGAGCAGTACTTC. V and J are TRBV6-1 and TRBJ2-7, with 7 bases matching TRBD1. The V gene end was trimmed by 8 bases and the J gene end by 5 bases; junction bases not matched to a gene: 3. CDR1 MNHNS and CDR2 SASEGT come from the germline V gene. This CDR3 has 11 residues.